The clone carrying this T cell receptor beta chain was observed a single time. Its specificity is unknown. The assay was immunoSEQ multiplex PCR, and TCRdb's table has in-frame clones only and misses some. The repertoire includes more than 1,200,000 clones, approximately 98.5% of them detected once, and 0.3% to 0.45% sits in the top ten. The source of the sample is a study of shared clonotypes between healthy human individuals. For the study at large: The study enrolled a couple of women and a few men aged 18 to 49.

Study-wide results and caveats: Tissue TCR repertoires likely differ from these blood-only repertoires. Memory subsets had estimated richness that was generally smaller than that of naive subsets. The naive CD4 repertoires of several donors were compared, and around 4.7% of clonotypes were shared.

Trimming left V 4 bases short and J 2 bases short, with 15 bases between. The CDR3 is made up of 15 amino acids. Germline-derived CDR1 and CDR2 are SGHAT and FQNNGV. The source of this sequence is a man aged 25-45 years in good health. Sequenced: naive CD4+ T cells sorted from blood. Subset specified: CD45RA+ positively selected. The chain recombines TRBV11-2 with TRBJ2-7, with D maybe TRBD2 (6 bases). CDR3 bases: TGTGCCAGCAGCTCCGTTAAGGACTACACCTACGAGCAGTACTTC. Translation gives CASSSVKDYTYEQYF.